These 13 T cell receptor beta chains were all obtained from the same sample, sequenced in a study of cytomegalovirus exposure and HLA in healthy donors (dated by TCRdb to 2017 to 2019). The receptor library was made with the immunoSEQ multiplex PCR assay. For the multiplex PCR, a mixture combining 60 forward primers for TCR Vbeta segments and 13 reverse primers for TCR Jbeta segments was used. The source is immuneACCESS, and TCRdb retained only in-frame sequences with V and J called. Part of the clones is not carried over; for the studies checked, unresolved V genes explain less than half of this, and the remainder is unexplained. Here the sample has 200,000 or so clones; more than 75% occur a single time. The ten largest clonotypes hold roughly 0.73% of the sample. The sequenced material came from PBMCs. The receptors derive from a woman younger than 35 in good health and CMV-seronegative.

This clone was detected a few times. V and J are TRBV6-5 and TRBJ1-1, with 8 nucleotides matching TRBD1. The V gene's germline CDR1 is MNHEY and CDR2 SVGAGI. The CDR3 sequence is 11 residues long. V was clipped by 8 bases and J by 7 bases; unmatched bases: 3. The CDR3 nucleotides read TGTGCCAGCGGACAGGGAAATGAAGCTTTCTTT. Translating it yields CASGQGNEAFF.

J is TRBJ2-3 and V is TRBV28, with a weak D call TRBD1 (5 bases). The germline V gene has CDR1 MDHEN and CDR2 SYDVKM. Trimming left V 4 bases short and J 2 bases short, with 13 bases between. This CDR3 comprises 15 residues. The chain's CDR3 is CASSSLGVPTDTQYF. Written as DNA, the CDR3 is TGTGCCAGCAGTTCCCTAGGGGTCCCCACAGATACGCAGTATTTT.

The V gene is TRBV6-5, the J gene TRBJ1-5, with D perhaps matching TRBD1 (5 bases). Germline values: CDR1 MNHEY, CDR2 SVGAGI. Trimming shortened V by 8 bases and J by 0 bases, and 14 bases separated the two germline ends. CDR3 length: 15 residues. The CDR3 DNA sequence: TGTGCCAGCCTACCGGCGGGGGGTAGCAATCAGCCCCAGCATTTT. It yields the protein CASLPAGGSNQPQHF.

This chain links TRBV30 with TRBJ2-2, with TRBD2 matching 7 bases. There are 15 residues in the CDR3. Germline V CDR1 and CDR2: GTSNPN, SVGIG (reference sequence). After removal of 2 bases from V and 4 bases from J, the junction contained 7 bases not matched to a gene. The CDR3 loop is CAWSSSGGPTGELFF. CDR3 DNA sequence: TGTGCCTGGAGTTCATCGGGAGGTCCCACCGGGGAGCTGTTTTTT.

The chain links TRBV6-1 to TRBJ1-5; weak D call: TRBD1 (6 bases). V lost 6 bases, J lost 0 bases, and 12 bases lay in between. Germline values: CDR1 MNHNS, CDR2 SASEGT. The CDR3 has 15 amino acids. CDR3 sequence reads: CASSRGGHSNQPQHF. CDR3 nucleotides: TGTGCCAGCAGCCGCGGGGGGCATAGCAATCAGCCCCAGCATTTT.

The chain has TRBV5-4 and TRBJ2-5; tentative D call: TRBD1 (5 bases). Germline V lookup: CDR1 SGHNT, CDR2 YYREEE (reference sequence). V was clipped by 4 bases and J by 3 bases, with 10 bases between them. CDR3 length: 13 residues. In DNA form, the CDR3 reads TGTGCCAGCAGCATGACAGACGAAGAGACCCAGTACTTC. It specifies CASSMTDEETQYF.

This clone has a single count. The chain links TRBV27 to TRBJ1-1; tentatively, D is TRBD1 (5 bases). Trimming removed 6 bases from V and 1 base from J, with 9 bases in between. This CDR3 region has 13 residues. CDR1 and CDR2 (germline): MNHEY, SMNVEV (reference sequence). The CDR3 protein is CASRTQENTEAFF. DNA of the CDR3: TGTGCCAGCAGAACACAGGAGAACACTGAAGCTTTCTTT.

The chain employs TRBV7-3 and TRBJ2-1; D call uncertain. The CDR3 is made up of 16 amino acids. Trimming stripped 0 bases from V and 3 bases from J, with 12 bases between. CDR1 and CDR2 from the germline V gene are SGHTA and FQGTGA. CDR3: CASSLTRLAVYNEQFF. The CDR3 nucleotides are TGTGCCAGCAGCTTAACGCGTTTAGCCGTCTACAATGAGCAGTTCTTC.

V and J are TRBV19 and TRBJ1-1; D is possibly TRBD1 (5 bases). Trimming cost V 7 bases and J 0 bases, with 21 bases left between them. This CDR3 is 17 amino acids long. Germline loops: CDR1 LNHDA, CDR2 SQIVND (reference sequence). CDR3 coding DNA: TGTGCCAGTATAGGCGCGGGCCTCGGGACTTTGAACACTGAAGCTTTCTTT. It codes for CASIGAGLGTLNTEAFF.

The V call is TRBV6-5, the J call TRBJ1-6; D gene uncertain. Trimming removed 2 bases from V and 5 bases from J, with 7 bases in between. The CDR3 consists of 14 residues. Germline V lookup: CDR1 MNHEY, CDR2 SVGAGI. The DNA for the CDR3 is TGTGCCAGCAGTTACGGGCAGAATAATTCACCCCTCCACTTT. This translates into CASSYGQNNSPLHF.

The genes are TRBV14 and TRBJ2-3; 10 nucleotides agree with TRBD2. Germline CDR1 is SGHDN and CDR2 is FVKESK. The CDR3 is 17 amino acids. With 4 bases clipped from V and 2 bases from J, the junction kept 9 bases outside the gene matches. The DNA for the CDR3 is TGTGCCAGCAGCCGCTTTACTAGCGGGACCTACACAGATACGCAGTATTTT. It yields the protein CASSRFTSGTYTDTQYF. The entire variable domain, with the rest obtained from reference TRBV14 and TRBJ2-3, is as follows: EAGVTQFPSHSVIEKGQTVTLRCDPISGHDNLYWYRRVMGKEIKFLLHFVKESKQDESGMPNNRFLAERTGGTYSTLKVQPAELEDSGVYFCASSRFTSGTYTDTQYFGPGTRLTVL.

Note on this clone: Other nucleotide sequences in the sample specify the same CDR3. CDR3 sequence (DNA): TGTGCCAGCAGTGAAATCGGTCAAACTGGAAACACCATATATTTT. This sequence encodes CASSEIGQTGNTIYF. This rearrangement joins TRBV6-1 to TRBJ1-3; D is unresolved. This CDR3 is 15 amino acids long. Germline CDR1 is MNHNS and CDR2 is SASEGT. The V end was cut by 2 bases, the J end by 2 bases, with 10 bases between.

The rearrangement links TRBV6-1 to TRBJ1-5; D is unresolved. V gave up 6 bases and J gave up 3 bases, with 9 bases separating them. Germline loops: CDR1 MNHNS, CDR2 SASEGT. The CDR3 spans 13 residues. As DNA, the CDR3 is TGTGCCAGCAGGAACAGCCCCAATCAGCCCCAGCATTTT. This gives the protein CASRNSPNQPQHF.